The 20 T cell receptor beta chains listed next were all sequenced from one sample in a study of blood T cell repertoires in COVID-19. Sequencing was performed with immunoSEQ multiplex PCR; in TCRdb, only in-frame clones are kept and a portion is missing. This table has under 300,000 clones, about 80% appearing once. Input material: peripheral blood. These receptors all come from a woman of 80 years or more with active or convalescent COVID-19.

The V call is TRBV7-8, the J call TRBJ1-1; D call uncertain. The V gene lost 4 bases and the J gene lost 0 bases, with 9 bases spanning the gap. The CDR3 runs 14 residues. CDR1 is SGHVS and CDR2 is FQNEAQ in the germline V gene. The CDR3 sequence: CASSSTTLNTEAFF. The DNA for the CDR3 is TGTGCCAGCAGCTCCACCACACTGAACACTGAAGCTTTCTTT.

The CDR3 nucleotides read TGTGCCAGTAGTGCCCTCAGGGGCGAAGCGAACACCGGGGAGCTGTTTTTT. Translation: CASSALRGEANTGELFF. The rearrangement uses TRBV19 and TRBJ2-2, with D tentatively TRBD1 (6 bases). Germline V gives CDR1 LNHDA, CDR2 SQIVND (reference sequence). The CDR3 totals 17 residues. Trimming removed 5 bases at V and 0 bases at J, with 16 bases between.

The V call is TRBV20-1, the J call TRBJ2-1; no clear D gene. Germline V gene lookup returns CDR1 DFQATT and CDR2 SNEGSKA (reference sequence). This CDR3 is 15 amino acids long. V lost 3 bases to trimming and J lost 0 bases, with 12 bases between them. The CDR3 spells CSASVELISYNEQFF. The CDR3 DNA sequence: TGCAGTGCTAGTGTGGAACTAATCTCCTACAATGAGCAGTTCTTC.

The genes are TRBV3-1 (or the pseudogene TRBV3-2) and TRBJ2-5; TRBD2 matches at 11 bases. V gave up 1 base and J gave up 1 base; unmatched junction bases: 2. The CDR3 is made up of 16 amino acids. CDR1 and CDR2 (germline): LGHDT, YNNKEL (reference sequence). The CDR3 DNA follows: TGTGCCAGCAGCCAAGGTAGCGGGGGGGGCCAAGAGACCCAGTACTTC. This sequence encodes CASSQGSGGGQETQYF.

The chain joins TRBV4-1 to TRBJ2-5; 8 positions match TRBD1. This CDR3 contains 14 residues. Unmatched junction bases numbered 5, after V lost 3 bases and J lost 5 bases. Looked up from germline, CDR1 is MGHRA and CDR2 is YSYEKL. The CDR3 DNA sequence: TGCGCCAGCAGCCAGGACAGGGTCGGGGAGACCCAGTACTTC. Translated: CASSQDRVGETQYF.

The chain is built from TRBV28 and TRBJ2-5; 9 positions match TRBD2. The V gene end was trimmed by 3 bases and the J gene end by 4 bases; junction bases not matched to a gene: 9. The CDR3 length is 16 residues. Germline V gene sequence: CDR1 MDHEN, CDR2 SYDVKM. CDR3 residues: CASSLRALAGTETQYF. The CDR3 DNA reads TGTGCCAGCAGTTTGAGGGCTCTAGCGGGAACAGAGACCCAGTACTTC.

The V and J genes are TRBV27 and TRBJ2-1; 8 bases line up with TRBD2. V lost 7 bases and J lost 0; bases outside the gene matches: 5. CDR1 is MNHEY and CDR2 is SMNVEV in the germline V gene (reference sequence). The length of the CDR3 is 15 residues. DNA for the CDR3: TGTGCCAGCACCTTAGCGGGGAGCTCCTACAATGAGCAGTTCTTC. Its translation: CASTLAGSSYNEQFF.

The rearrangement joins TRBV5-1 to TRBJ2-3; D is perhaps TRBD1 (6 bases). The length of the CDR3 is 14 residues. V was clipped by 4 bases and J by 3 bases, with 12 bases between them. Germline assignment: CDR1 SGHRS and CDR2 YFSETQ. CDR3 DNA sequence: TGCGCCAGCAGCGCAGGACAGACTACAGATACGCAGTATTTT. This sequence encodes CASSAGQTTDTQYF. The full variable domain, rest sourced from reference TRBV5-1 and TRBJ2-3, is KAGVTQTPRYLIKTRGQQVTLSCSPISGHRSVSWYQQTPGQGLQFLFEYFSETQRNKGNFPGRFSGRQFSNSRSEMNVSTLELGDSALYLCASSAGQTTDTQYFGPGTRLTVL.

The chain uses TRBV6-5 and TRBJ2-3; 10 nucleotides match TRBD1. The germline gives CDR1 MNHEY, CDR2 SVGAGI. The J segment lost 8 bases and the V segment lost 6 bases, leaving 11 bases of the junction unmatched. The length of the CDR3 is 15 residues. CDR3 DNA: TGTGCCAGCAGCCTTTCCGGACAGGGGGAAGGTACGCAGTATTTT. The encoded protein is CASSLSGQGEGTQYF.

V and J are TRBV3-1 (or the pseudogene TRBV3-2) and TRBJ2-1; TRBD2 might be the D (6 bases). The CDR3 loop spans 15 amino acids. CDR1 and CDR2 from the germline V gene are LGHDT and YNNKEL (reference sequence). V lost 4 bases, J lost 1 base, and 11 bases lay in between. CDR3 loop: CASSRGGASYNEQFF. The CDR3, as DNA: TGTGCCAGCAGCCGTGGCGGGGCGTCCTACAATGAGCAGTTCTTC.

This clone came up a few times. The chain links TRBV29-1 to TRBJ2-1, with 10 bases lining up with TRBD1. This CDR3 has 15 residues. V gave up 8 bases and J gave up 4 bases; unmatched junction bases: 11. The germline CDR1 and CDR2 sequences are SQVTM and ANQGSEA. This CDR3 is CSTTTGTGEYNEQFF. The CDR3 nucleotides are TGCAGCACCACGACCGGGACAGGGGAATACAATGAGCAGTTCTTC.

V usage is TRBV18 and J usage is TRBJ2-6; the match to TRBD1 covers 7 bases. The germline CDR1 and CDR2 sequences are KGHSH and LQKENI. J was trimmed by 2 bases and V by 3 bases; bases with no gene match: 1. There are 15 residues in the CDR3. The CDR3 DNA reads TGTGCCAGCTCACCTGGGACAGCTGGGGCCAACGTCCTGACTTTC. Translation: CASSPGTAGANVLTF.

The rearrangement links TRBV19 to TRBJ2-3, with TRBD1 matching over 9 bases. Trimming took 9 bases from V and 2 from J; bases not matched to a gene: 9. From germline, CDR1 is LNHDA and CDR2 SQIVND (reference sequence). The CDR3 consists of 15 residues. The CDR3 loop reads CASKTGDRVTDTQYF. The DNA of the CDR3 is TGTGCCAGCAAAACGGGGGACAGGGTCACAGATACGCAGTATTTT.

The DNA of the CDR3 is TGTGCCAGAAAATATAAGACAGGCCAGGACAATCAGCCCCAGCATTTT. Amino acid sequence: CARKYKTGQDNQPQHF. This sequence joins TRBV24-1 and TRBJ1-5, with D tentatively TRBD1 (6 bases). The CDR3 length is 16 residues. V lost 11 bases, J lost 3 bases, and 22 bases lay in between. Germline V gene sequence: CDR1 KGHDR, CDR2 SFDVKD.

The chain is built from TRBV11-2 and TRBJ1-4, with D maybe TRBD1 (5 bases). CDR1 and CDR2 from the germline V gene are SGHAT and FQNNGV. The CDR3 contains 14 residues. Deletions cut 6 bases from V and 6 bases from J, with 14 bases between. As DNA, the CDR3 is TGTGCCAGCAGTAAGACAGTGGGGTATGAAAAACTGTTTTTT. This codes for CASSKTVGYEKLFF.

This sequence joins TRBV5-1 and TRBJ2-1, with D tentatively TRBD1 (6 bases). V gave up 2 bases and J gave up 0 bases, with 12 bases separating them. Germline V gene data show CDR1 as SGHRS and CDR2 as YFSETQ. This CDR3 is 16 amino acids long. The CDR3 here is CASSFSGVGSYNEQFF. The CDR3 region has the DNA TGCGCCAGCAGCTTCTCAGGGGTGGGCTCCTACAATGAGCAGTTCTTC.

This sequence joins TRBV30 and TRBJ2-5; 7 nucleotides align to TRBD2. V was clipped by 1 base and J by 5 bases; unmatched bases: 7. CDR3 length: 14 residues. Germline CDR1 and CDR2: GTSNPN and SVGIG (reference sequence). Written as DNA, the CDR3 is TGTGCCTGGAGTGGGACTAGTAGTATGGAGACCCAGTACTTC. This gives the protein CAWSGTSSMETQYF.

The gene calls are TRBV28 and TRBJ1-2; possibly TRBD1 for D (6 bases). The CDR3 length is 13 residues. Trimming cost V 2 bases and J 4 bases, with 8 bases left between them. Germline V gene sequence: CDR1 MDHEN, CDR2 SYDVKM. CDR3 loop: CASSLTGSYGYTF. As DNA, the CDR3 is TGTGCCAGCAGTTTAACAGGGTCCTATGGCTACACCTTC.

The chain carries TRBV20-1 and TRBJ2-1, with TRBD1 identical over 7 bases. This CDR3 region has 14 residues. V lost 3 bases, J lost 7 bases, and 9 bases stayed unmatched. Germline-derived CDR1 and CDR2 are DFQATT and SNEGSKA (reference sequence). CDR3 amino acids: CSASRRQGWNEQFF. CDR3 DNA: TGCAGTGCTAGTCGAAGACAGGGTTGGAATGAGCAGTTCTTC.

V gene TRBV14 combines with J gene TRBJ2-7; maybe TRBD1 (6 bases). The CDR3 is made up of 12 amino acids. The germline V gene has CDR1 SGHDN and CDR2 FVKESK. V lost 2 bases to trimming and J lost 10 bases, with 12 bases between them. CDR3 sequence reads: CASSQSQGIQYF. The DNA for the CDR3 is TGTGCCAGCAGCCAATCTCAGGGGATCCAGTACTTC.